The clone carrying this TCR beta chain was detected many times. Antigen: not known. This entry belongs to a study of T cells in Graves' hyperthyroidism and ophthalmopathy. Study-wide points: In the blood, most expanded thyroid clonotypes above 0.001 appeared as well.

The source material, RNA transcripts, was used to amplify TCR beta CDR3 regions. When the TCR CDR3 underwent first-round RT-PCR, the HTBI primer set was used. Each CDR3 protein is one row after TCRdb ran MiXCR on the multiplex PCR reads. This sample has 600,000 to 850,000 distinct CDR3 sequences, with around a sixth found just once. Exclusion followed for patients with uncontrolled infection, other autoimmune disease, pregnancy or lactation. The blood sample dates from first hyperthyroidism diagnosis, preceding any ophthalmopathy symptoms. The CDR3 totals 15 residues. Germline CDR1 LGHDT, CDR2 YNNKEL (reference sequence). With V trimmed by 4 bases and J by 1 base, 6 bases remained unmatched.

The V call is TRBV3-1, the J call TRBJ2-7; 8 nucleotides align to TRBD2. Input material: blood. The sequence was collected from a woman between 45 and 60 years old with Graves' hyperthyroidism that later progressed to Graves' ophthalmopathy. In DNA, the CDR3 is TGTGCCAGCAGCCGGGTTAGCGGGGCATCCTACGAGCAGTACTTC. Translating it yields CASSRVSGASYEQYF.